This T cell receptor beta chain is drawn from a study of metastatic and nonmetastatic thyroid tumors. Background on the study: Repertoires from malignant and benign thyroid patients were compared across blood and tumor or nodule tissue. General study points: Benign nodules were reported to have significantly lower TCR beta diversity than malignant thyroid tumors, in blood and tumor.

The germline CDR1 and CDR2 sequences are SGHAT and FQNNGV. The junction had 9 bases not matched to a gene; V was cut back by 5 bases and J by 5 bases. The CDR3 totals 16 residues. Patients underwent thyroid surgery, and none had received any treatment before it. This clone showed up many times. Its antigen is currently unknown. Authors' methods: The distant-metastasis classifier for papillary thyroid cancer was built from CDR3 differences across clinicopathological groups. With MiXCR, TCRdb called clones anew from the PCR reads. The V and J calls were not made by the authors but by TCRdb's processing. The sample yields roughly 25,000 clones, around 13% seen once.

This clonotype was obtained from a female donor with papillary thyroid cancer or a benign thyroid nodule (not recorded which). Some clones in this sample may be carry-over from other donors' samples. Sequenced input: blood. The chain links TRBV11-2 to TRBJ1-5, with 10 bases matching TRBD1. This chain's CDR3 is CASSPRQGAGYQPQHF. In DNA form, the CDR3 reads TGTGCCAGCAGCCCTCGACAGGGGGCAGGTTATCAGCCCCAGCATTTT.